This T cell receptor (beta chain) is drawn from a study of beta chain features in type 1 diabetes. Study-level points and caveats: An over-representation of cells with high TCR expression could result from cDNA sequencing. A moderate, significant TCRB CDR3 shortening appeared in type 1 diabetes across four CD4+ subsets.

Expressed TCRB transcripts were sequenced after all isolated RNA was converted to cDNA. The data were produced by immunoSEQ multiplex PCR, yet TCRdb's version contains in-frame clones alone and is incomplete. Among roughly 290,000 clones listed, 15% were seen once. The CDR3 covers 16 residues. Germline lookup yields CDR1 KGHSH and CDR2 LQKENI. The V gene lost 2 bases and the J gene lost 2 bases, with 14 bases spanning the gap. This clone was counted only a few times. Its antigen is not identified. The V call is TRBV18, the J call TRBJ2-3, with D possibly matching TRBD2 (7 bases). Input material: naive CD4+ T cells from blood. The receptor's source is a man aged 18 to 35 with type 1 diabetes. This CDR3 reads CASSPSTRGHTDTQYF. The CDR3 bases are TGTGCCAGCTCACCATCAACGCGGGGGCACACAGATACGCAGTATTTT. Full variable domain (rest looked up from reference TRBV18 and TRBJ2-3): NAGVMQNPRHLVRRRGQEARLRCSPMKGHSHVYWYRQLPEEGLKFMVYLQKENIIDESGMPKERFSAEFPKEGPSILRIQQVVRGDSAAYFCASSPSTRGHTDTQYFGPGTRLTVL.